Presented here are 30 T cell receptor beta chains from one specimen sequenced in a study of blood T cells in healthy people across ages. It was with a sample-barcoded 5' primer and a J-beta primer mix that a second PCR of roughly 7 to 12 cycles was run. Each CDR3 protein is one row after TCRdb ran MiXCR on the 5' RACE reads. The data show about 320,000 distinct CDR3 sequences, with around 30% seen just once and approximately 30% held by the top ten. The sample was blood. The receptors stem from a woman in her seventies in good health.

On this clonotype itself: The CDR3 end shows no conserved phenylalanine or tryptophan, and so a read error is likely. The gene calls are TRBV28 and TRBJ2-5; TRBD2 agrees at 11 bases. Germline loops: CDR1 MDHEN, CDR2 SYDVKM. This CDR3 is built from 16 residues. The ends lost 2 bases at V and 3 bases at J; junction bases unmatched: 5. This CDR3 reads CASSLGSGRAEETQYL. The CDR3 bases are TGTGCCAGCAGTTTAGGTAGCGGGAGGGCCGAAGAGACCCAGTACCTC.

This clonotype was seen a few times. V usage is TRBV7-2 and J usage is TRBJ2-2; no reliable D call. The V and J ends lost 3 bases and 7 bases respectively, with 9 bases between them. The CDR3 sequence is 13 residues long. From germline, CDR1 is SGHTA and CDR2 FQGNSA. The CDR3 bases are TGTGCCAGCAGCTTTGGTTTCGGCGGGGAGCTGTTTTTT. Translating gives CASSFGFGGELFF.

This clonotype was recorded a few times. The chain combines TRBV20-1 with TRBJ2-5; D is unresolved. The V end lost 6 bases, the J end lost 0 bases, and 8 bases lay between the germline ends. The germline V gene has CDR1 DFQATT and CDR2 SNEGSKA (reference sequence). CDR3 length: 12 amino acids. DNA for the CDR3: TGCAGTGCCGAAAATTACCAAGAGACCCAGTACTTC. The encoded protein is CSAENYQETQYF.

V and J are TRBV28 and TRBJ1-3, with 9 bases that match TRBD1. This CDR3 has 16 residues. Germline lookup yields CDR1 MDHEN and CDR2 SYDVKM. Trimming cost V 6 bases and J 2 bases; bases outside gene matches: 8. The chain's CDR3 is CASRPRQGGAGNTIYF. The CDR3 bases are TGTGCCAGCAGACCCCGACAGGGGGGAGCTGGAAACACCATATATTTT.

The gene calls are TRBV28 and TRBJ1-5; weak D call: TRBD1 (5 bases). Trimming pared 10 bases from V and 4 bases from J, leaving 17 bases between. Germline V gene lookup returns CDR1 MDHEN and CDR2 SYDVKM. This CDR3 contains 14 residues. CDR3 nucleotides: TGTGCCAATCCCCACAGGTTGGGTAATCAGCCCCAGCATTTT. Protein sequence: CANPHRLGNQPQHF.

This clonotype was counted only a few times. The chain links TRBV20-1 to TRBJ1-4; D gene unclear. The length of the CDR3 is 13 residues. The germline V gene has CDR1 DFQATT and CDR2 SNEGSKA (reference sequence). V lost 3 bases, J lost 8 bases, and 13 bases lay in between. Here the CDR3 reads CSARDGSREKLFF. The CDR3 region has the DNA TGCAGTGCTAGGGACGGTAGCCGGGAAAAACTGTTTTTT.

This clonotype came up a few times. The rearrangement joins TRBV5-1 to TRBJ1-2; 9 bases agree with TRBD1. Unmatched junction bases numbered 3, after V lost 2 bases and J lost 7 bases. The CDR3 totals 13 residues. Germline V CDR1 and CDR2: SGHRS, YFSETQ. CDR3 in amino acids: CASSLEGQGGYTF. CDR3 coding DNA: TGCGCCAGCAGCTTAGAGGGACAGGGTGGCTACACCTTC.

The rearrangement links TRBV2 to TRBJ2-2; 9 bases line up with TRBD1. Germline loops: CDR1 SNHLY, CDR2 FYNNEI. This CDR3 region has 15 residues. J was trimmed by 5 bases and V by 6 bases; bases with no gene match: 7. The CDR3 spells CASRGQGAFTGELFF. DNA of the CDR3: TGTGCCAGCAGGGGACAGGGCGCTTTTACCGGGGAGCTGTTTTTT.

The sample holds a few counts of this clonotype. The rearrangement uses TRBV20-1 and TRBJ2-5; D may match TRBD1 or TRBD2 (6 bases each). The J call may be in error: the DNA end matches TRBJ2-1 better. Germline CDR1 is DFQATT and CDR2 is SNEGSKA (reference sequence). There are 14 residues in the CDR3. CDR3 bases: TGCAGTGCAGCAGACAGGAGGGCAGAGGATGAGCAGTTCTTC. It codes for CSAADRRAEDEQFF.

With regard to this clonotype: This may stem from a read error, because a much larger clone lies one nucleotide away. The V gene is TRBV7-2, the J gene TRBJ2-1; TRBD2 agrees at 8 bases. V gave up 5 bases and J gave up 9 bases; unmatched junction bases: 15. This CDR3 contains 16 residues. CDR1 is SGHTA and CDR2 is FQGNSA in the germline V gene. CDR3: CASSLGGVRYLGEQFF. CDR3 bases: TGTGCCAGCAGCCTCGGGGGGGTGAGGTATCTTGGTGAGCAGTTCTTC.

This clonotype was detected a few times. The chain uses TRBV28 and TRBJ2-6, with a weak D call TRBD1 (6 bases). V lost 6 bases and J 2 bases, leaving 11 bases between the germline ends. Per the germline V gene, CDR1 is MDHEN and CDR2 is SYDVKM. The CDR3 spans 15 residues. The CDR3 DNA is TGTGCCAGCAGATCGGACAGCACTGGGGCCAACGTCCTGACTTTC. It codes for CASRSDSTGANVLTF.

The sample holds a few counts of this clonotype. This sequence joins TRBV12-3 or TRBV12-4 and TRBJ2-3, with D maybe TRBD2 (6 bases). The V gene lost 7 bases and the J gene lost 0 bases, with 11 bases spanning the gap. The CDR3 spans 14 residues. CDR3 in DNA: TGTGCCAGCACCACCGGAGGGAGCACAGATACGCAGTATTTT. Translating gives CASTTGGSTDTQYF.

In its sample, this clonotype was seen many times. The chain has TRBV29-1 and TRBJ2-7; D tentatively fits TRBD1 or TRBD2 (5 bases each). CDR3 size: 11 residues. The germline V gene has CDR1 SQVTM and CDR2 ANQGSEA. V lost 8 bases, J lost 6 bases, and 14 bases lay in between. CDR3 nucleotide sequence: TGCAGCACTGGGGGTTTAGGCGAGCAGTACTTC. As protein: CSTGGLGEQYF.

The table lists this clonotype with many counts. The J gene is TRBJ2-1, the V gene TRBV29-1, with D possibly matching TRBD2 (6 bases). Per germline, CDR1 SQVTM and CDR2 ANQGSEA. The V end was cut by 6 bases, the J end by 4 bases, with 22 bases between. The CDR3 loop spans 16 amino acids. The CDR3: CSVKTTGTENYNEQFF. In DNA, the CDR3 is TGCAGCGTCAAAACGACCGGGACTGAAAATTACAATGAGCAGTTCTTC.

This clonotype was seen only a few times. The V and J genes are TRBV14 and TRBJ2-1, with 7 bases that match TRBD2. CDR3 length equals 15 residues. Trimming removed 4 bases from V and 9 bases from J; junction bases left unmatched: 12. Germline V CDR1 and CDR2: SGHDN, FVKESK. The CDR3 DNA sequence: TGTGCCAGCAGCCGAGGGACTACGCCTTGGGGTGAGCAGTTCTTC. This gives the protein CASSRGTTPWGEQFF.

This sequence joins TRBV6-4 and TRBJ1-4; D uncertain. This CDR3 has 14 residues. The germline V and J ends were trimmed by 3 bases and 4 bases, with 9 bases remaining between them. CDR1 is MRHNA and CDR2 is SNTAGT in the germline V gene. The CDR3 sequence is CASSEEGFNEKLFF. The CDR3 DNA is TGTGCCAGCAGTGAAGAGGGCTTTAATGAAAAACTGTTTTTT.

This clonotype has just a few counts. The rearrangement links TRBV12-3 or TRBV12-4 to TRBJ1-5, with a weak D call TRBD1 (5 bases). Trimming stripped 2 bases from V and 7 bases from J, with 6 bases between. There are 12 residues in the CDR3. In nucleotides, the CDR3 is TGTGCCAGCAGTTTAAGACAGCAGCCCCAGCATTTT. Residues: CASSLRQQPQHF.

This clonotype has only a few counts. The chain is built from TRBV19 and TRBJ1-1; TRBD1 matches at 9 bases. Germline V gene sequence: CDR1 LNHDA, CDR2 SQIVND (reference sequence). The CDR3 loop spans 13 amino acids. Trimming at V came to 6 bases and at J to 6 bases, leaving 5 bases not matched to a gene. As DNA, the CDR3 is TGTGCCAGTAGCAACAGGGGGCGCCCTGAAGCTTTCTTT. This translates into CASSNRGRPEAFF. Using reference TRBV19 and TRBJ1-1 for the parts outside the CDR3, the full variable domain is DGGITQSPKYLFRKEGQNVTLSCEQNLNHDAMYWYRQDPGQGLRLIYYSQIVNDFQKGDIAEGYSVSREKKESFPLTVTSAQKNPTAFYLCASSNRGRPEAFFGQGTRLTVV.

The chain couples TRBV20-1 to TRBJ2-2; 8 bases map to TRBD2. The trim removed 3 bases at V and 1 base at J, leaving 7 bases unmatched. Germline CDR1 is DFQATT and CDR2 is SNEGSKA (reference sequence). The CDR3 length is 16 residues. The CDR3 region is CSARATGTRNTGELFF. The CDR3 nucleotides are TGCAGTGCTAGGGCTACCGGGACTAGGAACACCGGGGAGCTGTTTTTT.

This clonotype was counted ten times or more. This chain joins TRBV7-2 and TRBJ2-5, with 8 positions matching TRBD2. Germline lookup yields CDR1 SGHTA and CDR2 FQGNSA. J lost 4 bases, V lost 5 bases, and 3 bases had no gene match. This CDR3 contains 13 residues. The CDR3 region has the DNA TGTGCCAGCAGCAACGGGAGGGGAGAGACCCAGTACTTC. It yields the protein CASSNGRGETQYF. Based on the CDR3 plus reference TRBV7-2 and TRBJ2-5, the full variable domain is GAGVSQSPSNKVTEKGKDVELRCDPISGHTALYWYRQSLGQGLEFLIYFQGNSAPDKSGLPSDRFSAERTGGSVSTLTIQRTQQEDSAVYLCASSNGRGETQYFGPGTRLLVL.

V is TRBV4-1 and J is TRBJ2-2; D remains ambiguous. V gave up 8 bases and J gave up 1 base, with 14 bases separating them. The CDR3 extends over 15 amino acids. CDR1 and CDR2 from the germline V gene are MGHRA and YSYEKL. This CDR3 is CASDNANLNTGELFF. DNA of the CDR3: TGCGCCAGCGATAACGCGAACTTGAACACCGGGGAGCTGTTTTTT.

The genes are TRBV24-1 and TRBJ1-2; D is perhaps TRBD1 (5 bases). CDR3 length: 16 residues. The germline CDR1 and CDR2 sequences are KGHDR and SFDVKD. The V and J ends lost 2 bases and 8 bases respectively, with 20 bases between them. In DNA form, the CDR3 reads TGTGCCACCAGTGATTCCCAGGGACCTCCGACTGGCGGCTACACCTTC. It encodes CATSDSQGPPTGGYTF.

V and J are TRBV7-3 and TRBJ1-2, with 9 bases lining up with TRBD1. Trimming cost V 2 bases and J 8 bases; bases outside gene matches: 3. Germline CDR1 SGHTA, CDR2 FQGTGA. This CDR3 is built from 13 residues. The CDR3 is CASSLWTGEGYTF. DNA of the CDR3: TGTGCCAGCAGCTTATGGACAGGGGAAGGCTACACCTTC.

This clonotype was counted only a few times. CDR3 loop: CASSYSGTSTNEQFF. CDR3 bases: TGTGCCAGCAGTTACTCTGGGACTAGCACGAATGAGCAGTTCTTC. V is TRBV6-2 or TRBV6-3 and J is TRBJ2-1; TRBD2 matches 9 bases. The ends lost 0 bases at V and 7 bases at J; junction bases unmatched: 4. This CDR3 is built from 15 residues. Germline loops: CDR1 MNHEY, CDR2 SVGEGT.

The rearrangement uses TRBV2 and TRBJ1-4; D remains unclear. The germline V and J ends were trimmed by 2 bases and 4 bases, with 11 bases remaining between them. The germline V gene encodes CDR1 SNHLY and CDR2 FYNNEI. The CDR3 covers 15 residues. The CDR3 loop reads CASSERKGSNEKLFF. CDR3 nucleotide sequence: TGTGCCAGCAGTGAAAGGAAGGGAAGTAATGAAAAACTGTTTTTT. Together with reference TRBV2 and TRBJ1-4, the CDR3 gives the full variable domain: EPEVTQTPSHQVTQMGQEVILRCVPISNHLYFYWYRQILGQKVEFLVSFYNNEISEKSEIFDDQFSVERPDGSNFTLKIRSTKLEDSAMYFCASSERKGSNEKLFFGSGTQLSVL.

The CDR3 here is CASSQGVRRQFF. The CDR3 DNA is TGTGCCAGCAGCCAAGGGGTACGACGCCAGTTCTTC. The J gene is TRBJ2-1, the V gene TRBV14; D is ambiguous. The length of the CDR3 is 12 residues. Trimming took off 1 base at V and 13 bases at J, with 11 bases between the two ends. Germline loops: CDR1 SGHDN, CDR2 FVKESK. The variable domain in full, with the rest retrieved from reference TRBV14 and TRBJ2-1, is EAGVTQFPSHSVIEKGQTVTLRCDPISGHDNLYWYRRVMGKEIKFLLHFVKESKQDESGMPNNRFLAERTGGTYSTLKVQPAELEDSGVYFCASSQGVRRQFFGPGTRLTVL.

There are a few counts of this clonotype. The chain joins TRBV15 to TRBJ1-5; no clear D. The V gene lost 0 bases and the J gene lost 5 bases, with 5 bases spanning the gap. Germline CDR1 and CDR2: LNHNV and YYDKDF (reference sequence). There are 13 residues in the CDR3. The CDR3 sequence is CATSRDADQPQHF. For the CDR3, the DNA is TGTGCCACCAGCAGAGATGCAGATCAGCCCCAGCATTTT.

V and J are TRBV29-1 and TRBJ2-1, with 8 bases matching TRBD1. There are 15 residues in the CDR3. V lost 3 bases and J lost 3; bases outside the gene matches: 7. Germline V gives CDR1 SQVTM, CDR2 ANQGSEA. CDR3 nucleotide sequence: TGCAGCGTTGAGCTAGCCGGGACAGGCTACAATGAGCAGTTCTTC. Protein sequence: CSVELAGTGYNEQFF.

In its sample, this clonotype was seen a few times. The rearrangement links TRBV28 to TRBJ2-5, with 7 bases aligning to TRBD1. The CDR3 runs to 14 residues. J was trimmed by 7 bases and V by 3 bases; bases with no gene match: 8. Germline V lookup: CDR1 MDHEN, CDR2 SYDVKM. The CDR3 DNA reads as TGTGCCAGCAGTTTCCGACAGGGTGTGGGGACCCAGTACTTC. Translated, it gives CASSFRQGVGTQYF.

V is TRBV20-1 and J is TRBJ2-5; tentative D call: TRBD2 (6 bases). Between the trimmed V and J ends, which lost 1 base and 1 base, there was a span of 13 bases. This CDR3 is built from 15 residues. The germline gives CDR1 DFQATT, CDR2 SNEGSKA (reference sequence). In nucleotides, the CDR3 is TGCAGTGCTAGAGGGGACCGGGACTTCCAAGAGACCCAGTACTTC. Translating it yields CSARGDRDFQETQYF.